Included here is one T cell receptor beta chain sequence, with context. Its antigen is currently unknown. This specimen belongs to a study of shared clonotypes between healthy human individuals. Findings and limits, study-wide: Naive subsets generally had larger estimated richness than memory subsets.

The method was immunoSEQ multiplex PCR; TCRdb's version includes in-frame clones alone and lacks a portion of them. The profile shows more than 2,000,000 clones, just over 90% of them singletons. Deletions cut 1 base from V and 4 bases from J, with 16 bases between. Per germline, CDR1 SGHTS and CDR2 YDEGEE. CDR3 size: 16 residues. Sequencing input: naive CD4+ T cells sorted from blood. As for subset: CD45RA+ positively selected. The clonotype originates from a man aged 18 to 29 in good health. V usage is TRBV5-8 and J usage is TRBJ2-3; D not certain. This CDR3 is CASSLYLGIHPDTQYF. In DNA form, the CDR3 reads TGTGCCAGCAGCTTGTATTTGGGGATCCACCCAGATACGCAGTATTTT.